This TCR beta chain was captured by sequencing in a study of T cells after yellow fever vaccination. A universal primer site and UMIs were added as TCR cDNA was made by 5'RACE template switching. In TCRdb, the 5' RACE reads were re-called with MiXCR into one record per CDR3 protein. This table has some 300,000 distinct CDR3 sequences, approximately 8% appearing once. The specimen was PBMCs, collected 45 days after the first yellow fever vaccination. The receptor comes from a man aged 18 to 30 who received the YFV17D yellow fever vaccine.

CDR3 sequence: CASSKLPSPGTGAGELFF. The CDR3, as DNA: TGTGCCAGCAGCAAATTGCCGTCACCAGGGACAGGAGCAGGGGAGCTGTTTTTT. The chain recombines TRBV5-6 with TRBJ2-2, with 8 bases that match TRBD1. The CDR3 loop spans 18 amino acids. Germline V gives CDR1 SGHDT, CDR2 YYEEEE. Trimming cost V 4 bases and J 8 bases; bases outside gene matches: 19.